The TCR beta chain under discussion was sequenced for a study of high-grade serous ovarian cancer treatment subgroups. Study-level results: Without spatial data, bulk sequencing limits insight into HGSC tumor diversity.

Tumor tissue was taken before any definitive surgery or chemotherapy was given. The method was immunoSEQ multiplex PCR; TCRdb's version includes in-frame clones alone and lacks a portion of them. The top ten clones hold roughly 6.5% of a sample with around 8,500 clones, approximately 80% of them seen once. As concerns this clone: The antigen is unknown.

V shed 3 bases, J shed 5 bases, and the junction held 15 bases outside the gene matches. Germline CDR1 SGDLS, CDR2 YYNGEE. The CDR3 is 18 amino acids. V is TRBV9 and J is TRBJ2-7; 12 positions agree with TRBD2. The clonotype was recovered from a human donor with high-grade serous ovarian cancer. Material for sequencing was tumor tissue. The CDR3 nucleotides are TGTGCCAGCAGCGCCGAACCGGGACTAGCGGGCCCGGGGGACGAGCAGTACTTC. Its protein is CASSAEPGLAGPGDEQYF.